One and the same sample provided the 4 T cell receptor beta chains below, sequenced in a study of blood T cell repertoires in COVID-19. Profiled with immunoSEQ multiplex PCR; TCRdb holds only in-frame clones, not every one. The table records 200,000 to 250,000 clones, 90% of them present only once. Sample: peripheral blood. The receptors were sampled from a man under 40 with COVID-19, enrolled during active disease.

The V and J genes are TRBV19 and TRBJ2-7; TRBD2 matches 11 bases. Germline assignment: CDR1 LNHDA and CDR2 SQIVND (reference sequence). Trimming cost V 1 base and J 5 bases; bases outside gene matches: 7. This CDR3 is built from 16 residues. The CDR3 here is CASSIATSGRHNEQYF. In DNA, the CDR3 is TGTGCCAGTAGTATAGCTACTAGCGGGAGACACAACGAGCAGTACTTC.

The chain couples TRBV5-6 to TRBJ2-7; unclear D gene. V shed 0 bases and J shed 2 bases, with 3 bases lying between them. Germline V gene sequence: CDR1 SGHDT, CDR2 YYEEEE. The CDR3 runs to 12 residues. CDR3 DNA: TGTGCCAGCAGCTTGGTAACCTACGAGCAGTACTTC. Protein: CASSLVTYEQYF.

V gene TRBV7-2 combines with J gene TRBJ2-7; a possible D gene is TRBD2 (5 bases). Per the germline V gene, CDR1 is SGHTA and CDR2 is FQGNSA. V lost 3 bases and J lost 6, with 12 bases in between. This CDR3 comprises 13 residues. The CDR3 is CASSFQRGVEQYF. The CDR3 nucleotides read TGTGCCAGCAGCTTTCAACGGGGTGTCGAGCAGTACTTC.

The chain combines TRBV7-9 with TRBJ1-1; D uncertain. The V gene's germline CDR1 is SEHNR and CDR2 FQNEAQ (reference sequence). Trimming left V 0 bases short and J 3 bases short, with 14 bases between. This CDR3 is 16 amino acids long. Written as DNA, the CDR3 is TGTGCCAGCAGCTTAGCCCCCCGGGGATTTGACACTGAAGCTTTCTTT. This encodes CASSLAPRGFDTEAFF.